The following is a TCR beta chain sequence with its context. Which antigen it targets is not known. Qualities for individual bases were not recorded, and no much larger clone is one base off. From cysteine to phenylalanine, the CDR3 is 17 amino acids long. Left in the record is the CDR3 DNA by itself, 51 bases read in frame from the first base. For CDR1 and CDR2, the germline V gene lists LGHNA and YSLEER. Relative to germline, V is missing 0 bases and J is missing 6 bases, with 7 bases of the junction outside any gene match. The cohort comprised 710 or so healthy bone marrow donors. Cohort members were all nominally healthy when sampled, although unrecorded immune exposures were likely present. The donor tested CMV seronegative and was one of the 352 seronegative cohort members. Every donor gave a peripheral blood sample, and the peripheral blood mononuclear cells from that sample were used for TCR beta sequencing. The Qiagen DNeasy Blood Extraction Kit was used to extract genomic DNA from the blood cell samples.

Library preparation used the immunoSEQ multiplex PCR assay. For the multiplex PCR, a mixture combining 60 forward primers for TCR Vbeta segments and 13 reverse primers for TCR Jbeta segments was used. The CDR3 region of rearranged TCR beta genes was amplified from genomic DNA by a multiplex PCR assay. Amplified TCR beta libraries were sequenced as 87-base-pair reads on the Illumina HiSeq System. As for the original processing: A later analysis counted approximately 76 million unique TCR beta chains across the 700 or so repertoires, and about 10 million of these chains were shared by at least two donors. Raw reads were error-corrected and collapsed into unique sequences by a nearest-neighbor algorithm in which closely related sequences were merged to remove PCR and sequencing errors. Alignment of CDR3 sequences to IMGT reference sequences was used to assign V, D and J gene segments. For a sequence to be retained, a match of at least six nucleotides was required to both a V gene segment and a J gene segment. Rearrangements were classified as productive when the CDR3 lacked stop codons and remained in frame with V and J, and all other rearrangements were classified as non-productive. CDR3 was defined according to IMGT convention as the region running from the second conserved V-encoded cysteine to the conserved J-encoded phenylalanine. In an earlier analysis of around 540 of the donors, sequences lacking an unambiguous match to a single V gene segment were excluded. In an earlier analysis of 587 of the donors, a V segment was called functional when productive rearrangements were above 56.7%, and segregating when the standard deviation between donors exceeded 5%. A statistical classification framework was built for diagnosing cytomegalovirus status from the catalog of TCR beta chain sequences. In a later analysis, TCR nucleotide sequences were compared against IMGT/GENE-DB human TR gene sequences so that V and J genes could be assigned. In a later analysis, CDR3 sequences and most-parsimonious VDJ recombination scenarios were assigned using the TCRdist pipeline. In a later analysis, each TCR beta chain was defined by its CDR3 amino acid sequence together with its V-gene family, and reads lacking a unique V-gene family were excluded. In a later analysis, 450 to 600 highly shared, low-generation-probability nucleotide sequences were removed to address suspected cross-contamination and a sequencing artifact. For each public chain, a later analysis derived a clonal expansion index from normalized ranks of inferred template counts within each repertoire. In a later analysis, generation probabilities were computed with a VDJ recombination model fitted to out-of-frame rearrangements, and the resulting probabilities were checked against IGoR. A later analysis scored TCR-TCR, TCR-HLA and TCR-CMV co-occurrence with hypergeometric tests, applying a repertoire-size bias correction to TCR pairs. In a later analysis, false discovery rates were estimated by permuting HLA or CMV assignments 20 times. In a later analysis, co-occurring TCRs were grouped using DBSCAN, and TCRdist sequence similarity was added for clustering within HLA-allele-positive subsets. For co-occurrence clustering, repertoires with fewer than 30,000 or more than 120,000 public chains were excluded, along with five repertoires with anomalous nucleotide sharing. TCRdb retrieved this table from immuneACCESS and kept in-frame rearrangements only. Not all clones are present; in checked studies, unresolved V genes account for under half, and no reason is known for the remainder. D and trimming were read from the DNA, whereas the V and J calls and clone size are those reported in that table. The sample table records about 180,000 clones; 80% of these occur just once. Of the sample, approximately 2% is held by the ten largest clones.

The record originates from a study of cytomegalovirus exposure and HLA in healthy donors (dated by TCRdb to the late 2010s). Study-wide context: In an earlier analysis of about 560 of the donors, under 300 Gb of sequence data and approximately 100 million unique TCR beta sequences from 150 million to 200 million T cells were reported. An early release that covered about 600 HLA-typed donors contained approximately 290 gigabases of sequencing data and approximately 85 million unique TCR sequences. Of the 350 to 450 genotyped donors, 75% to 85% were placed in the genetic ancestry cluster associated with self-reported Caucasian donors. The study aimed to test whether signatures of past pathogen exposure could be identified by cataloging public T cell receptors. The study used immunosequencing to profile the T cell repertoires of 666 subjects and linked those repertoires to cytomegalovirus serostatus. Along with the approximately 620-subject first cohort, a separate validation cohort of 120 different subjects was used. To predict cytomegalovirus infection status, the study brought together high-throughput TCR immunosequencing, statistical association of individual TCRs with disease status, and machine learning. A later analysis re-analyzed previously published TCR beta repertoires from several hundred donors and added high-resolution HLA genotyping to study TCR occurrence patterns. Rather than using new phenotypic data, the later analysis identified candidate immune exposures from TCR beta sequences and from how often those sequences occurred across donors. An earlier analysis of fewer than 700 of the donors applied high-throughput TCR beta sequencing to assess whether each TCR beta V gene segment acted as functional or pseudogenic. Donor age, sex, ethnicity and CMV serostatus were collected together with the repertoire data. Genome-wide SNP genotypes for about three fifths of the roughly 700 donors were used in a later genetic analysis, which treated that subset as a discovery cohort. Every discovery cohort repertoire had been produced on one sequencing platform. Both class I and class II loci were covered by HLA typing, at four-digit resolution. The number of typed donors differed by locus: 629-630 for A, B, C, DRB1 and DQB1; 522 for DQA1; 606 for DPA1; and 400 to 480 for DPB1. Roughly 5 DR-DQ haplotypes were treated as single units for association and clustering because of strong linkage in the cohort. Across 398 genotyped donors of the cohort, an average of approximately 200,000 unique TCR beta nucleotide sequences per donor were sequenced, and roughly 20% of those sequences were non-productive.

Overall study results and their limits: A further reported finding was that TCR beta sequences accurately predicted the HLA-A and HLA-B alleles for most subjects in the first cohort. Sequencing depth was assumed to be roughly uniform across donors in the presence/absence analyses, though that assumption may not hold. V-gene and J-gene trimming of TCR beta chains was associated with a missense DCLRE1C variant in a later genetic analysis, and the association was replicated in an independent cohort. Three of the identified cytomegalovirus-associated TCR beta chains were confirmed in vitro to be specific for cytomegalovirus antigens. Linkage disequilibrium might explain the correlated functional status among segregating V segments, but an unknown experimental factor could not be ruled out. Strong co-occurrence of HLA alleles, especially DR and DQ, made assigning TCR associations to individual alleles difficult. In both the original and validation cohorts, the classifier was reported to diagnose cytomegalovirus status with high specificity and sensitivity. In the study, some 160 TCR beta chains were listed as associated with cytomegalovirus. Because HLA typing was unavailable for some donors at each locus, only the typed subset was used in association tests. A cluster of highly shared sequence variants was judged likely to be a technical artifact of the sequencing pipeline. Broadly in line with IMGT annotations, most TCR beta V segments showed up in productive rearrangements about 87% or about 30% of the time in an earlier analysis of around 600 of the donors. According to a later analysis, most CMV-associated TCR beta chains appeared to be HLA-restricted, and the HLA associations seemed to be driven largely by CMV exposure. At a false discovery rate of 0.05, a later analysis linked some 18,000 TCR beta sequences to specific HLA alleles. Most TCR sequences were seen in very few donors, while some public TCRs were found in many individuals. In a later analysis, several top co-occurrence clusters were reported to appear linked to parvovirus B19, influenza, CMV and Epstein-Barr virus. In a later analysis, the rate of TCR association differed among HLA loci, with DRB1 alleles having the most associated TCRs and HLA-C alleles having the fewest. It was suggested by the authors that the approach could potentially be generalized to other disease states and immunological phenotypes. Compared with equally common non-associated chains, HLA-associated TCR beta chains in a later analysis were more clonally expanded and had lower generation probabilities. Compared with the approximately 700-donor mean, donors in an Asian-associated ancestry cluster had fewer N-insertions in productive TCRs, according to a later genetic analysis. This cohort had only TCR beta chains sequenced, and the lack of alpha or paired-chain data limited which features could be detected. The earlier analysis of approximately 560 of the donors excluded around 17 rarely observed V segments, including chromosome 9 orphons, because counts were too low. Because the 87-base-pair reads could not distinguish some IMGT-functional V segments, including TRBV6-2 and TRBV6-3, those segments were excluded. CMV serostatus was the only immune exposure information available for the cohort.

Sequencing used PBMCs. The receptor comes from a woman aged 25 to 45 in good health and CMV-seronegative. Recombination linked TRBV4-3 to TRBJ1-6; TRBD1 agrees with 8 junctional bases. The CDR3 has the sequence CASSQEVAGGFNSPLHF. In nucleotide form, the sequence is TGCGCCAGCAGCCAAGAAGTGGCAGGGGGCTTTAATTCACCCCTCCACTTT.